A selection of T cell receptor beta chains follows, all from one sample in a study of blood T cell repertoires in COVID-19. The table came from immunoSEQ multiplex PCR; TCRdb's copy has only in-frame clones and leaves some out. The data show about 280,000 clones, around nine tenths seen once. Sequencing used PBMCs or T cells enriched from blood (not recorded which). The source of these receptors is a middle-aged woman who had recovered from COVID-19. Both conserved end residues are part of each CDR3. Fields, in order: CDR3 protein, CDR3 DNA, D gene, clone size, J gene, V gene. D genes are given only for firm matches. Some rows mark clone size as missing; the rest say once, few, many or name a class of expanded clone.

CASSLPPYRTGGDEQFF | TGTGCCAGCAGCCTCCCCCCTTATCGGACAGGGGGCGATGAGCAGTTCTTC | TRBD1 | few | TRBJ2-1 | TRBV13
CASSFARAAGNTIYF | TGTGCCAGCAGCTTTGCCAGGGCTGCGGGAAACACCATATATTTT | . | . | TRBJ1-3 | TRBV7-2
CASRRPGGVGYEQYF | TGTGCCAGCAGACGCCCGGGGGGAGTTGGGTACGAGCAGTACTTC | TRBD2 | . | TRBJ2-7 | TRBV28
CASSLDRSNQPQHF | TGTGCCAGCAGCCTCGACAGGAGCAATCAGCCCCAGCATTTT | . | . | TRBJ1-5 | TRBV7-2
CASSLPPGREVTGELFF | TGTGCCAGCAGTTTGCCCCCAGGGAGGGAGGTCACCGGGGAGCTGTTTTTT | TRBD2 | . | TRBJ2-2 | TRBV28
CASSYLAAPSSYNEQFF | TGTGCCAGCAGCTACTTAGCGGCCCCCAGCTCCTACAATGAGCAGTTCTTC | . | . | TRBJ2-1 | TRBV5-5
CASSERGQSNQPQHF | TGTGCCAGCAGTGAAAGGGGTCAGAGCAATCAGCCCCAGCATTTT | . | . | TRBJ1-5 | TRBV2
CASSLPGTEMGNTIYF | TGTGCCAGCAGCTTGCCCGGGACTGAGATGGGAAACACCATATATTTT | . | few | TRBJ1-3 | TRBV5-4
CASSPRWNSGNTIYF | TGTGCCAGCAGCCCCAGGTGGAACTCTGGAAACACCATATATTTT | . | . | TRBJ1-3 | TRBV9
CASGRDRGATEQYF | TGTGCCAGCGGCCGGGACAGGGGGGCCACGGAGCAGTACTTC | TRBD1 | . | TRBJ2-7 | TRBV2
CASSTRQGLGTEAFF | TGTGCCAGCAGCACCCGACAGGGGCTGGGCACTGAAGCTTTCTTT | TRBD1 | . | TRBJ1-1 | TRBV9